This paragraph covers one T cell receptor (beta chain) sequence. The sample belongs to a study of blood T cell repertoires in COVID-19. The CDR3 contains 14 residues. Trimming left V 5 bases short and J 6 bases short, with 16 bases between. From germline, CDR1 is SGHVS and CDR2 FQNEAQ. Clones were sequenced by immunoSEQ multiplex PCR, and TCRdb holds only the in-frame ones, with some missing. The sample records about 93,000 clones, 75% to 90% being singletons. The material sequenced was peripheral blood. V and J are TRBV7-8 and TRBJ1-2; D is unclear. The TCR was taken from a human donor with active COVID-19. The donor label of this sample is uncertain. This CDR3 is CASSRAPYPDGYTF. The CDR3 DNA sequence: TGTGCCAGCAGCCGAGCCCCCTATCCTGATGGCTACACCTTC.